This TCR beta chain derives from a study of T cell clones after liver transplantation. Some clones are missing from TCRdb's copy, which holds only in-frame ones; the method was immunoSEQ multiplex PCR. Among 68,000 or so clones listed, 85% to 95% were seen once. The clonotype originates from a human patient who received a liver transplant. T cells may partly derive from the graft donor. The sequences come from CD4+ T cells from blood, collected around 25 months after liver transplant.

The CDR3 DNA reads as TGTGCCAGCAGCTTGGCCGGCGGGGCCGCCTCCTACGAGCAGTACTTC. Translated: CASSLAGGAASYEQYF. V and J are TRBV5-4 and TRBJ2-7; D possibly corresponds to TRBD2 (6 bases). V lost 0 bases and J lost 0, with 13 bases in between. The CDR3 extends over 16 amino acids. Germline V lookup: CDR1 SGHNT, CDR2 YYREEE (reference sequence).